This is a list of T cell receptor beta chains from one sample in a study of T cell responses to AZD1222 COVID-19 vaccine. Libraries were prepared by immunoSEQ multiplex PCR; TCRdb keeps only in-frame clonotypes and omits some of them. The sample has 84,000 or so clones; roughly 90% are singletons. The input for sequencing was peripheral blood, taken on day 0 of AZD1222 vaccination. The receptors here all came from an adult in good health. Each CDR3 is given with its conserved first and last residue.

v_call: TRBV5-4; j_call: TRBJ1-5; cdr3_aa: CASSPGTEKGQPQHF
v_call: TRBV18; j_call: TRBJ2-2; cdr3_aa: CASSPRGGGAVVRTGELFF
v_call: TRBV18; j_call: TRBJ2-2; cdr3_aa: CASSPRGTGELFF
v_call: TRBV5-1; j_call: TRBJ2-3; cdr3_aa: CASSPGPGGGDTQYF
v_call: TRBV7-6; j_call: TRBJ2-3; cdr3_aa: CASSLDGFWTDTQYF
v_call: TRBV7-9; j_call: TRBJ2-1; cdr3_aa: CASSPQGKMGNEQFF
v_call: TRBV7-8; j_call: TRBJ2-5; cdr3_aa: CASTPRQGAYQETQYF
v_call: TRBV15; j_call: TRBJ1-6; cdr3_aa: CATSRNPGSGKSLHF
v_call: TRBV6-5; j_call: TRBJ1-2; cdr3_aa: CASRETGINYGYTF
v_call: TRBV19; j_call: TRBJ1-1; cdr3_aa: CASSYYGGQRAFF
v_call: TRBV5-1; j_call: TRBJ1-4; cdr3_aa: CASSSDEGNEKLFF
v_call: TRBV28; j_call: TRBJ1-3; cdr3_aa: CASSPDGFGNTIYF
v_call: TRBV11-1; j_call: TRBJ2-1; cdr3_aa: CASSLGQLSYNEQFF
v_call: TRBV27; j_call: TRBJ1-1; cdr3_aa: CASSLKGGTEAFF
v_call: TRBV9; j_call: TRBJ1-2; cdr3_aa: CASSPTGTGYGYTF
v_call: TRBV2; j_call: TRBJ1-1; cdr3_aa: CASVGTGGDGTEAFF
v_call: TRBV29-1; j_call: TRBJ1-2; cdr3_aa: CSVWGDYGYTF
v_call: TRBV6-1; j_call: TRBJ1-6; cdr3_aa: CASSDHGFSSYNSPLHF
v_call: TRBV27; j_call: TRBJ2-7; cdr3_aa: CASSPSGTGQREQYF
v_call: TRBV7-2; j_call: TRBJ1-4; cdr3_aa: CASSFSWDEKLFF
v_call: TRBV7-6; j_call: TRBJ2-2; cdr3_aa: CATSPGLAGGSNTGELFF
v_call: TRBV3-1/TRBV3-2; j_call: TRBJ2-3; cdr3_aa: CASSQPRDTQYF
v_call: TRBV6-5; j_call: TRBJ1-5; cdr3_aa: CASSPGQPPQPQHF
v_call: TRBV30; j_call: TRBJ2-7; cdr3_aa: CAWSRGGLYEQYF
v_call: TRBV27; j_call: TRBJ2-2; cdr3_aa: CASRGSTGFSGELFF
v_call: TRBV28; j_call: TRBJ2-2; cdr3_aa: CASNTPGQASNTGELFF
v_call: TRBV18; j_call: TRBJ1-5; cdr3_aa: CASTATGGSQPQHF